This record concerns one T cell receptor beta chain sequence. This CDR3 is built from 15 residues. Losses at the gene ends were 1 base for V and 11 bases for J; bases not matched to a gene: 13. Germline V gene sequence: CDR1 SGHTA, CDR2 FQGNSA. The sample originates from a study of blood T cells in healthy people across ages. Overall study: When template switching was applied, about one barcoded beta molecule was captured per two T cells.

A second PCR, run for about 7 to 12 cycles, used a sample-barcoded 5' primer plus a J-beta primer mix. Using its own MiXCR run on the 5' RACE reads, TCRdb lists one record per CDR3 protein. In the table there are 700,000 to 850,000 distinct CDR3 sequences, roughly 34% of which are singletons. Sequences were obtained from blood. The V gene is TRBV7-2, the J gene TRBJ2-5; 7 nucleotides align to TRBD1. This receptor was taken from a man younger than 35 in good health. CDR3 sequence reads: CASSLGATGSGEQYF. CDR3 sequence (DNA): TGTGCCAGCAGCTTAGGGGCGACAGGGAGTGGTGAGCAGTACTTC.